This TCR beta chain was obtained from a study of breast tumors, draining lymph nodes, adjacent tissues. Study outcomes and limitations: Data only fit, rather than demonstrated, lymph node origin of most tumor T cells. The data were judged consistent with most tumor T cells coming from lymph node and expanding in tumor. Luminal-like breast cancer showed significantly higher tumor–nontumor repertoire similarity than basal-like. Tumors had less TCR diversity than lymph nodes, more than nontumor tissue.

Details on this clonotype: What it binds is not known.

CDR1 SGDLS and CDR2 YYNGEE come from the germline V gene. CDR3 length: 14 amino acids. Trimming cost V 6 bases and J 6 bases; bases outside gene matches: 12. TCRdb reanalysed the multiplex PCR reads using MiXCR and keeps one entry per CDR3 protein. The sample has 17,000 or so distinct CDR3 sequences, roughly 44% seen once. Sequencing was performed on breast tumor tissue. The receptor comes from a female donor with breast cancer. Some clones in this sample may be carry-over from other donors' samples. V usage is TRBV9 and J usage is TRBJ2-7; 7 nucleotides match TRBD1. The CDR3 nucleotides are TGTGCCAGCACTCCAGGCGGACAGGCTAGCGAGCAGTACTTC. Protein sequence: CASTPGGQASEQYF. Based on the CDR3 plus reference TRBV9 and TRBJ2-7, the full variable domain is DSGVTQTPKHLITATGQRVTLRCSPRSGDLSVYWYQQSLDQGLQFLIQYYNGEERAKGNILERFSAQQFPDLHSELNLSSLELGDSALYFCASTPGGQASEQYFGPGTRLTVT.